The rows below give T cell receptor beta chains drawn from one sample of a study of technical replicates of blood from several donors. Repertoires were generated with immunoSEQ multiplex PCR, while TCRdb's copy carries only in-frame clones and drops some. The sample gives under 70,000 clones, roughly 90% of which show up once; roughly 5% is in the top ten. The sequenced sample consisted of PBMCs. These receptor sequences come from a human donor in good health. Some clones in this sample may be carry-over from other donors' samples. Each CDR3 is given with its conserved first and last residue. The D gene is left open where the match is weak.

TGTGCCACCAGCAGAGACGATTGGGACTTGCGTTCACCCCTCCACTTT	CATSRDDWDLRSPLHF	TRBJ1-6	TRBV15	NA
TGTGCCATCAGTGAGCCCGGACAGGGGACCTACGAGCAGTACTTC	CAISEPGQGTYEQYF	TRBJ2-7	TRBV10-3	TRBD1
TGTGCCAGCAGCTTGGCCCGGGCTAGCGGGAGTATTGAGACCCAGTACTTC	CASSLARASGSIETQYF	TRBJ2-5	TRBV5-4	TRBD2
TGTGCCAGCAGCTCGTGGGCTACCGGGGAGCTGTTTTTT	CASSSWATGELFF	TRBJ2-2	TRBV7-8	NA
TGTGCCAGCAGTGACCACGGGGACAATGAGCAGTTCTTC	CASSDHGDNEQFF	TRBJ2-1	TRBV6-4	NA
TGTGCCAGCAGCTCAACCTACGGGACTAGCGGGAAGGGGGCCTACGAGCAGTACTTC	CASSSTYGTSGKGAYEQYF	TRBJ2-7	TRBV7-6	TRBD2
TGTGCCAGCAGCTTCCCCCAGCGGCTAAGCTATGGCTACACCTTC	CASSFPQRLSYGYTF	TRBJ1-2	TRBV5-8	NA
TGTGCCAGCAGCCAAGAGTCTGTACAGGGGAACTATGGCTACACCTTC	CASSQESVQGNYGYTF	TRBJ1-2	TRBV4-2	TRBD1
TGTGCCAGCTCAAGGGACAGGGACACTGAAGCTTTCTTT	CASSRDRDTEAFF	TRBJ1-1	TRBV18	TRBD1
TGTGCCAGCAGTGACCTTACTGGATCAGGGCCCAATGAGCAGTTCTTC	CASSDLTGSGPNEQFF	TRBJ2-1	TRBV6-4	NA
TGTGCCAGCAGTCAGACTAGCGGGAGGTCATCCTACAATGAGCAGTTCTTC	CASSQTSGRSSYNEQFF	TRBJ2-1	TRBV13	TRBD2
TGTGCCAGCAGTTACTCGGGAGTGACGAACACTGAAGCTTTCTTT	CASSYSGVTNTEAFF	TRBJ1-1	TRBV6-5	NA
TGTGCCAGCAGTTACTCGCGGGTAGCGGGGGAGCTGTTTTTT	CASSYSRVAGELFF	TRBJ2-2	TRBV6-5	NA
TGTGCCAGCAGCACCAGGGGCCCCTTC	CASSTRGPF	TRBJ1-2	TRBV5-8	NA
TGTGCCAGCAGCCCGAACATTAAAGAGACCCAGTACTTC	CASSPNIKETQYF	TRBJ2-5	TRBV7-7	NA
TGTGCCAGCACCTCCCGCCCGGGGGGGGAAGCTTTCTTT	CASTSRPGGEAFF	TRBJ1-1	TRBV7-2	NA
TGCGCCAGCAGCCGTTCAACTAATGAAAAACTGTTTTTT	CASSRSTNEKLFF	TRBJ1-4	TRBV5-1	NA
TGCGCCAGCAGCCTGGAGGGAACTAGGCCCACAGATACGCAGTATTTT	CASSLEGTRPTDTQYF	TRBJ2-3	TRBV4-3	NA
TGTGCCAGCAGCTTGGGGGGGGGCTATCAGCCCCAGCATTTT	CASSLGGGYQPQHF	TRBJ1-5	TRBV7-9	NA
TGTGCCAGCAGCTCCGGACAGGGACCCTACGAGCAGTACTTC	CASSSGQGPYEQYF	TRBJ2-7	TRBV7-6	TRBD1